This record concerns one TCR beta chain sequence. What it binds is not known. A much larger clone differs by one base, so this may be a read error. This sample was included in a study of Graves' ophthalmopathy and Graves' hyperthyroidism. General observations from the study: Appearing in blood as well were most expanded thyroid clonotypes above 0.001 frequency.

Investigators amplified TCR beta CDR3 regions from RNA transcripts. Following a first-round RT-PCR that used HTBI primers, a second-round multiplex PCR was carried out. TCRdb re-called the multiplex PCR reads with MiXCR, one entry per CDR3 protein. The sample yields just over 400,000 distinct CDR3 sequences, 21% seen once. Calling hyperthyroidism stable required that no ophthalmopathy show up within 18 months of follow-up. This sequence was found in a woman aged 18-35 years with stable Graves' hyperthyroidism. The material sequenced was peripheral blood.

The CDR3 DNA sequence: TGTGCCAGCAGCTACCTTCAAGGACACCTCCACTTT. This translates into CASSYLQGHLHF. J is TRBJ1-6 and V is TRBV6-9; D may be TRBD1 (5 bases). This CDR3 is 12 amino acids long. Germline lookup yields CDR1 MNHGY and CDR2 SVAAGI. The germline V and J ends were trimmed by 6 bases and 15 bases, with 15 bases remaining between them.